This T cell receptor (beta chain) originates from a study of shared clonotypes between healthy human individuals. Researchers ran the assay at a deep level. Over several immunoSEQ plates, each subset's genomic DNA was distributed in even portions. Roughly 30,000 T cell genomes, or around 290 ng DNA, went into replicate PCRs of unsorted PBMC. The table came from immunoSEQ multiplex PCR; TCRdb's copy has only in-frame clones and leaves some out. The profile shows roughly 490,000 clones, 76% of them singletons. Unsorted material relied on about 90 million PBMCs as the source of genomic DNA. The table lists this clone with a count of one. The CDR3 runs 15 residues. Germline loops: CDR1 SGHDT, CDR2 YYEEEE. V was pared by 3 bases and J by 4 bases, with 7 bases of the junction left unmatched.

The chain is built from TRBV5-6 and TRBJ2-7; 10 bases are a match to TRBD2. Sequences were obtained from PBMCs. The receptor's source is a woman between 40 and 55 years old in good health. Some clones in this sample may be carry-over from other donors' samples. Here the CDR3 reads CASSSGLAAQYEQYF. DNA of the CDR3: TGTGCCAGCAGCTCTGGACTAGCGGCCCAGTACGAGCAGTACTTC.